This is a list of T cell receptor beta chains from one sample in a study of cytomegalovirus exposure and HLA in healthy donors. Using immunoSEQ multiplex PCR, the repertoire was profiled, and TCRdb retains in-frame clones only, with some absent. The sample yields about 210,000 clones, 82% seen once. The sample comprised PBMCs. The receptors stem from a man in his forties or fifties in good health and CMV-seropositive. CDR3s include the opening cysteine and the closing phenylalanine or tryptophan. Each record gives: clone size, D gene, J gene, V gene, CDR3 DNA, CDR3 protein. The D gene is left open where the match is weak. Only part of the rows carry a size: once, few, many, or a class if the clone is expanded.

size: NA; D: NA; J: TRBJ2-7; V: TRBV13; DNA: TGTGCCAGCAGCTTAGAGGGGTACGAGCAGTACTTC; CDR3: CASSLEGYEQYF
size: NA; D: NA; J: TRBJ1-2; V: TRBV6-5; DNA: TGTGCCAGCAGTTATTCCCCGCGTCAAGGCTACACCTTC; CDR3: CASSYSPRQGYTF
size: NA; D: TRBD1; J: TRBJ2-5; V: TRBV5-1; DNA: TGCGCCAGCAGCTTGCCCCAGTCCCCAGGACAGGGGGTTTGGGAGACCCAGTACTTC; CDR3: CASSLPQSPGQGVWETQYF
size: NA; D: NA; J: TRBJ2-5; V: TRBV6-6; DNA: TGTGCCACGGTTCAGGGCCGAGAGACCCAGTACTTC; CDR3: CATVQGRETQYF
size: NA; D: TRBD2; J: TRBJ2-1; V: TRBV7-9; DNA: TGTGCCAGCAGCGTCGGGACTAGCGGGAGGGTTCAGCCCCACAATGAGCAGTTCTTC; CDR3: CASSVGTSGRVQPHNEQFF
size: NA; D: TRBD2; J: TRBJ2-1; V: TRBV10-3; DNA: TGTGCCATCAGCCGTGGACTAGCGGGAGAAGGCAATGAGCAGTTCTTC; CDR3: CAISRGLAGEGNEQFF
size: NA; D: NA; J: TRBJ1-5; V: TRBV4-1; DNA: TGCGCCAGCAGCCAAGATGGGGGACACAATCAGCCCCAGCATTTT; CDR3: CASSQDGGHNQPQHF
size: NA; D: NA; J: TRBJ1-2; V: TRBV6-5; DNA: TGTGCCAGCAGTTACTCGAACTTTGAGGGTAATGGCTACACCTTC; CDR3: CASSYSNFEGNGYTF
size: NA; D: TRBD1; J: TRBJ2-7; V: TRBV29-1; DNA: TGCAGCGTCGGCAGGGGGTCATACGAGCAGTACTTC; CDR3: CSVGRGSYEQYF
size: NA; D: NA; J: TRBJ1-2; V: TRBV5-4; DNA: TGTGCCAGCAGCTCCCTGGACAGTTCTAACTATGGCTACACCTTC; CDR3: CASSSLDSSNYGYTF
size: NA; D: TRBD1; J: TRBJ2-1; V: TRBV6-1; DNA: TGTGCCAGCACCGGGACAGGTGCAAAAGGGAATGAGCAGTTCTTC; CDR3: CASTGTGAKGNEQFF
size: once; D: NA; J: TRBJ2-1; V: TRBV7-8; DNA: TGTGCCAGCAGCTTAGTTTGGGGACACCAGGTGGGCAATGAGCAGTTCTTC; CDR3: CASSLVWGHQVGNEQFF
size: NA; D: NA; J: TRBJ1-5; V: TRBV19; DNA: TGTGCCAGTAGACCTAGCGCATCTAGGGGCAATCAGCCCCAGCATTTT; CDR3: CASRPSASRGNQPQHF
size: NA; D: TRBD2; J: TRBJ2-3; V: TRBV7-2; DNA: TGTGCCAGCAGCTTACGGGGGGGAGCGGCCAGCACAGATACGCAGTATTTT; CDR3: CASSLRGGAASTDTQYF
size: NA; D: TRBD1; J: TRBJ2-1; V: TRBV29-1; DNA: TGCAGCTCCGAGGACAGGGAAGTTTACAATGAGCAGTTCTTC; CDR3: CSSEDREVYNEQFF
size: NA; D: TRBD1; J: TRBJ2-7; V: TRBV11-2; DNA: TGTGCCAGCAGCTTGGGTAGGGGCGGGCAGGGGGTTTCCTACGAGCAGTACTTC; CDR3: CASSLGRGGQGVSYEQYF
size: NA; D: TRBD2; J: TRBJ2-3; V: TRBV5-1; DNA: TGCGCCAGCAGCTTGGGCGGGGGACTTGAAGATACGCAGTATTTT; CDR3: CASSLGGGLEDTQYF
size: NA; D: TRBD1; J: TRBJ2-7; V: TRBV18; DNA: TGTGCCAGCTCACCGCGACAGGGCTCTTCCTACGAGCAGTACTTC; CDR3: CASSPRQGSSYEQYF
size: NA; D: TRBD1; J: TRBJ2-2; V: TRBV5-1; DNA: TGCGCCAGCAGCACTGGGACAGGACAGACCGGGGAGCTGTTTTTT; CDR3: CASSTGTGQTGELFF
size: NA; D: TRBD2; J: TRBJ2-1; V: TRBV4-1; DNA: TGCGCCAGCAGCCAAGGGCCTAGCGGGAGTGGCGAGCAGTTCTTC; CDR3: CASSQGPSGSGEQFF
size: NA; D: NA; J: TRBJ1-2; V: TRBV29-1; DNA: TGCAGCGTCGGGGGCGGGGGCTATGGCTACACCTTC; CDR3: CSVGGGGYGYTF
size: NA; D: NA; J: TRBJ2-1; V: TRBV11-3; DNA: TGTGCCAGCAGCCCCCTTCGGCTAGGCAATGAGCAGTTCTTC; CDR3: CASSPLRLGNEQFF
size: NA; D: TRBD1; J: TRBJ1-5; V: TRBV27; DNA: TGTGCCAGCAGTTTAGGGACAGGGGATCAGCCCCAGCATTTT; CDR3: CASSLGTGDQPQHF
size: once; D: NA; J: TRBJ1-1; V: TRBV7-8; DNA: TGTGCCAGCAGCTTATCTTCGGTTCCGAACACTGAAGCTTTCTTT; CDR3: CASSLSSVPNTEAFF
size: few; D: NA; J: TRBJ2-1; V: TRBV5-8; DNA: TGTGCCAGCAGCTTGGGACTTAATGAGCAGTTCTTC; CDR3: CASSLGLNEQFF
size: NA; D: NA; J: TRBJ2-1; V: TRBV19; DNA: TGTGCCAGTAGTACCATTGTGGGGGCAGGGAATGAGCAGTTCTTC; CDR3: CASSTIVGAGNEQFF
size: NA; D: NA; J: TRBJ1-6; V: TRBV5-1; DNA: TGCGCCAGCAGCTTGGTTGGCAGGGACTATTCACCCCTCCACTTT; CDR3: CASSLVGRDYSPLHF
size: NA; D: TRBD1; J: TRBJ2-7; V: TRBV27; DNA: TGTGCCAGCAGTTTCGGGACAGGACCCTACGAGCAGTACTTC; CDR3: CASSFGTGPYEQYF
size: NA; D: NA; J: TRBJ1-3; V: TRBV9; DNA: TGTGCCAGCAGCGTAGGGGACTACAGGGAAGCTGGAAACACCATATATTTT; CDR3: CASSVGDYREAGNTIYF
size: few; D: TRBD1; J: TRBJ2-7; V: TRBV19; DNA: TGTGCCAGTAGTATTCGTCGACAGGGTGCGAGTTACGAGCAGTACTTC; CDR3: CASSIRRQGASYEQYF
size: NA; D: NA; J: TRBJ2-3; V: TRBV2; DNA: TGTGCCAGCAGTGAAGCAGGGACTAGCACAGATACGCAGTATTTT; CDR3: CASSEAGTSTDTQYF
size: NA; D: TRBD1; J: TRBJ1-2; V: TRBV5-1; DNA: TGCGCCAGCAGCTTGACGGGGACAGGGCCAAACTATGGCTACACCTTC; CDR3: CASSLTGTGPNYGYTF
size: NA; D: NA; J: TRBJ1-3; V: TRBV4-1; DNA: TGCGCCAGCAGCCCACTCCAGGCGGGGTACTCTGGAAACACCATATATTTT; CDR3: CASSPLQAGYSGNTIYF
size: NA; D: TRBD1; J: TRBJ2-1; V: TRBV5-1; DNA: TGCGCCAGCAGCTTCTCCCCCAGGGGGCTAGAAAATGAGCAGTTCTTC; CDR3: CASSFSPRGLENEQFF
size: NA; D: NA; J: TRBJ1-6; V: TRBV9; DNA: TGTGCCAGCAGCCCCGGTCAAAATCCTTTATCTTCACCCCTCCACTTT; CDR3: CASSPGQNPLSSPLHF
size: NA; D: TRBD2; J: TRBJ2-1; V: TRBV7-9; DNA: TGTGCCAGCAGCTCCCCTAGCGGGATTGAGCAGTTCTTC; CDR3: CASSSPSGIEQFF
size: NA; D: NA; J: TRBJ1-4; V: TRBV7-9; DNA: TGTTCCAGCAGCTCACGGGGGGAAGATGAAAAACTGTTTTTT; CDR3: CSSSSRGEDEKLFF
size: NA; D: NA; J: TRBJ2-7; V: TRBV15; DNA: TGTGCCACCAGCGAGCACTACGAGCAGTACTTC; CDR3: CATSEHYEQYF
size: NA; D: TRBD1; J: TRBJ2-7; V: TRBV5-1; DNA: TGCGCCAGCAGCTTCTCGACAGGGGCCTCCTACGAGCAGTACTTC; CDR3: CASSFSTGASYEQYF
size: NA; D: NA; J: TRBJ1-2; V: TRBV29-1; DNA: TGCAGCGCCCGCCTGACGGGGGAATATGGCTACACCTTC; CDR3: CSARLTGEYGYTF
size: NA; D: TRBD1; J: TRBJ2-6; V: TRBV7-9; DNA: TGTGCCAGCAGCTTCGGACAGGGGGCCGGCAACGTCCTGACTTTC; CDR3: CASSFGQGAGNVLTF
size: NA; D: NA; J: TRBJ2-7; V: TRBV18; DNA: TGTGCCAGCTCGACGGGCTACGAGCAGTACTTC; CDR3: CASSTGYEQYF
size: NA; D: NA; J: TRBJ1-1; V: TRBV10-1; DNA: TGCGCCAGCTCAAGGACAGCGAACACTGAAGCTTTCTTT; CDR3: CASSRTANTEAFF
size: NA; D: NA; J: TRBJ2-3; V: TRBV30; DNA: TGTGCCTGGAGCCTCGGAGGGGTTGGAAAGGGGACAGATACGCAGTATTTT; CDR3: CAWSLGGVGKGTDTQYF
size: NA; D: TRBD2; J: TRBJ2-1; V: TRBV7-9; DNA: TGTGCCAGCAGCCTACCCGGACTAGCGGACTTCAATGAGCAGTTCTTC; CDR3: CASSLPGLADFNEQFF
size: NA; D: TRBD2; J: TRBJ2-1; V: TRBV7-9; DNA: TGTGCCAGCAGCTCGGGACTAAACAATGAGCAGTTCTTC; CDR3: CASSSGLNNEQFF
size: NA; D: NA; J: TRBJ1-2; V: TRBV5-1; DNA: TGCGCCAGCAGCCCTGAAAACTTCGGGGGAGGCTACACCTTC; CDR3: CASSPENFGGGYTF
size: few; D: NA; J: TRBJ1-3; V: TRBV6-6; DNA: TGTGCCAGCAGCCTTACTACAGGAAGCTCTGGAAACACCATATATTTT; CDR3: CASSLTTGSSGNTIYF
size: NA; D: NA; J: TRBJ1-1; V: TRBV5-1; DNA: TGCGCCAGCAGCTTGTTACAGGGGAACACTGAAGCTTTCTTT; CDR3: CASSLLQGNTEAFF
size: NA; D: TRBD1; J: TRBJ2-2; V: TRBV18; DNA: TGTGCCAGCTCACCACCGAGGATGGACAGGGGGTTTGCCGGGGAGCTGTTTTTT; CDR3: CASSPPRMDRGFAGELFF
size: few; D: TRBD2; J: TRBJ2-2; V: TRBV25-1; DNA: TGTGCCAGCAGTGAATGGGGGACTACTCCTGACGGGGAGCTGTTTTTT; CDR3: CASSEWGTTPDGELFF
size: few; D: TRBD1; J: TRBJ1-5; V: TRBV11-2; DNA: TGTGCCAGCAGTCGCGGGACAGGGAGCAATCAGCCCCAGCATTTT; CDR3: CASSRGTGSNQPQHF
size: NA; D: NA; J: TRBJ1-1; V: TRBV12-5; DNA: TGTGCTAGTGGTGGTTGGGGAGGCACTGAAGCTTTCTTT; CDR3: CASGGWGGTEAFF
size: few; D: NA; J: TRBJ1-2; V: TRBV7-9; DNA: TGTGCCAGCAGCTTAGCACCAGGGGAGATCTATGGCTACACCTTC; CDR3: CASSLAPGEIYGYTF
size: NA; D: TRBD1; J: TRBJ2-7; V: TRBV5-8; DNA: TGTGCCAGCAGCCGAGCCGGGACAGGGGGCTACGAGCAGTACTTC; CDR3: CASSRAGTGGYEQYF
size: NA; D: TRBD2; J: TRBJ2-3; V: TRBV7-2; DNA: TGTGCCAGCAGCTTAGAAGGCGGGAGGGCCACAGATACGCAGTATTTT; CDR3: CASSLEGGRATDTQYF
size: NA; D: TRBD1; J: TRBJ1-5; V: TRBV6-6; DNA: TGTGCCACTCGGACAGGCAGGTGGCATCAGCCCCAGCATTTT; CDR3: CATRTGRWHQPQHF
size: NA; D: TRBD1; J: TRBJ2-5; V: TRBV9; DNA: TGTGCCAGCGCGCGGACAGGGGGTGAAGAGACCCAGTACTTC; CDR3: CASARTGGEETQYF
size: once; D: NA; J: TRBJ2-6; V: TRBV4-1; DNA: TGCGCCAGCAGCCAAGATCACAGGATTAGGTCTGGGGCCAACGTCCTGACTTTC; CDR3: CASSQDHRIRSGANVLTF
size: few; D: NA; J: TRBJ2-3; V: TRBV6-5; DNA: TGTGCCAGCAGTTACTCAGCAGGAGATACGCAGTATTTT; CDR3: CASSYSAGDTQYF